The 30 T cell receptor beta chains below all came from one sample that was sequenced in a study of Graves' ophthalmopathy and Graves' hyperthyroidism (dated by TCRdb to the late 2010s). Reads for this sample came from an Illumina HiSeq 2000. For repertoire sequencing, the TCR beta CDR3 regions were amplified from RNA transcripts. The first round of RT-PCR was done with HTBI primers and the Qiagen OneStep RT-PCR kit, and was followed by a second round of multiplex PCR, then size selection and purification. TCRdb trimmed the raw reads at Q25, called clones with MiXCR and kept productive beta chains. Records with the same CDR3 protein are collapsed into one entry carrying the most frequent genes and DNA. Across this sample there are about 500,000 distinct CDR3 sequences, with under 40% seen only once. The ten largest clonotypes hold roughly 4.5% of the sample. The specimen sequenced was peripheral blood or thyroid tissue (not recorded which). These TCRs come from an adult man with Graves' hyperthyroidism.

This clonotype was counted ten times or more. The chain links TRBV20-1 to TRBJ1-2; D is undetermined. Germline values: CDR1 DFQATT, CDR2 SNEGSKA (reference sequence). The V gene lost 1 base and the J gene lost 5 bases, with 11 bases spanning the gap. The CDR3 runs 13 residues. The DNA for the CDR3 is TGCAGTGCTAGAGTGTCGGTCATTTATGGCTACACCTTC. Translation: CSARVSVIYGYTF.

This clonotype turned up a few times. The chain is built from TRBV30 and TRBJ1-1; D might be TRBD1 (5 bases). This CDR3 is built from 12 residues. V gave up 2 bases and J gave up 10 bases, with 14 bases separating them. Per the germline V gene, CDR1 is GTSNPN and CDR2 is SVGIG (reference sequence). CDR3 residues: CAWSLGPSAAFF. CDR3 DNA: TGTGCCTGGAGTCTGGGACCCTCGGCAGCTTTCTTT.

There are many counts of this clonotype. The chain links TRBV6-1 to TRBJ1-1, with D possibly matching TRBD1 (6 bases). The CDR3 totals 14 residues. V dropped 4 bases and J dropped 3 bases, with 12 bases sitting between them. Germline-derived CDR1 and CDR2 are MNHNS and SASEGT. The CDR3 nucleotides are TGTGCCAGCAGTGTGGGCCCAGGGGACACTGAAGCTTTCTTT. Amino acid sequence: CASSVGPGDTEAFF.

This clonotype was seen many times. This CDR3 reads CASSPDFYTGELFF. The CDR3 DNA reads TGTGCCAGCAGCCCAGACTTCTACACCGGGGAGCTGTTTTTT. The chain has TRBV5-6 and TRBJ2-2; D unclear. CDR1 and CDR2 from the germline V gene are SGHDT and YYEEEE. V was shortened by 4 bases and J by 3 bases, with 10 bases between the two germline ends. The CDR3 spans 14 residues.

This clonotype was detected many times. The rearrangement uses TRBV6-5 and TRBJ1-6; 7 nucleotides match TRBD1. Per the germline V gene, CDR1 is MNHEY and CDR2 is SVGAGI. J gave up 0 bases and V 6 bases, and 8 bases lay outside the gene matches. This CDR3 is built from 17 residues. The CDR3 region has the DNA TGTGCCAGCAGCGTGGACAGGACTAGCTCCTATAATTCACCCCTCCACTTT. This codes for CASSVDRTSSYNSPLHF.

There are many counts of this clonotype. The chain employs TRBV25-1 and TRBJ2-5; TRBD1 or TRBD2 may be the D gene (5 bases each). Germline V gene sequence: CDR1 MGHDK, CDR2 SYGVNS. The CDR3 spans 15 residues. Trimming cost V 0 bases and J 2 bases, with 10 bases left between them. CDR3 amino acids: CASSEYRGEQETQYF. In DNA form, the CDR3 reads TGTGCCAGCAGTGAATATAGAGGGGAACAAGAGACCCAGTACTTC.

CDR3 in amino acids: CASSLGPGANTGELFF. Here the CDR3 DNA reads TGTGCCAGCAGCTTGGGACCCGGCGCGAACACCGGGGAGCTGTTTTTT. This chain links TRBV5-6 with TRBJ2-2; D unclear. Trimming took 0 bases from V and 0 from J, leaving 9 bases between them. Germline-derived CDR1 and CDR2 are SGHDT and YYEEEE. The CDR3 runs 16 residues. The full variable domain, its missing parts supplied by reference TRBV5-6 and TRBJ2-2, is DAGVTQSPTHLIKTRGQQVTLRCSPKSGHDTVSWYQQALGQGPQFIFQYYEEEERQRGNFPDRFSGHQFPNYSSELNVNALLLGDSALYLCASSLGPGANTGELFFGEGSRLTVL.

Many counts were recorded for this clonotype. The chain combines TRBV10-3 with TRBJ2-7; D remains ambiguous. The CDR3 consists of 12 residues. The V end was cut by 6 bases, the J end by 3 bases, with 9 bases between. Germline V CDR1 and CDR2: ENHRY, SYGVKD. CDR3 in DNA: TGTGCCATCAGCCGTGGAGACTACGAGCAGTACTTC. Translating gives CAISRGDYEQYF.

A remark on this clonotype: The CDR3 carries no conserved terminal phenylalanine or tryptophan, so it likely arises from a read error. This rearrangement joins TRBV12-3 or TRBV12-4 to TRBJ2-5; D may be TRBD2 (5 bases). The CDR3 consists of 13 residues. Trimming took off 7 bases at V and 2 bases at J, with 11 bases between the two ends. CDR3 loop: CASTAPGQETQYL. The DNA of the CDR3 is TGTGCCAGCACCGCACCGGGACAAGAGACCCAGTACCTC.

The J gene is TRBJ2-7, the V gene TRBV7-2; D is perhaps TRBD2 (6 bases). Germline CDR1 reads SGHTA; CDR2 reads FQGNSA. The CDR3 covers 18 residues. V lost 6 bases and J lost 3, with 27 bases in between. This CDR3 is CASSPSGTGGYQIYEQYF. CDR3 bases: TGTGCCAGCAGTCCCTCCGGGACTGGTGGCTACCAAATCTACGAGCAGTACTTC.

There are many counts of this clonotype. The CDR3 protein is CASSFRLTGTGANVLTF. The CDR3 region has the DNA TGTGCCAGCAGTTTTCGGTTAACAGGGACTGGGGCCAACGTCCTGACTTTC. J is TRBJ2-6 and V is TRBV12-3 or TRBV12-4; possible D gene TRBD1, 6 bases. V was cut by 3 bases and J by 2 bases, with 14 bases left in between. This CDR3 has 17 residues.

The J gene is TRBJ1-4, the V gene TRBV12-3 or TRBV12-4, with 9 bases that match TRBD1. The length of the CDR3 is 15 residues. V shed 4 bases, J shed 7 bases, and the junction held 7 bases outside the gene matches. The chain's CDR3 is CASSSPGQGPEKLFF. The CDR3 bases are TGTGCCAGCAGTTCCCCGGGACAGGGCCCTGAAAAACTGTTTTTT.

As to this clonotype: With a much larger clone just one base away, this may be a read error. The chain recombines TRBV5-1 with TRBJ2-2; 10 nucleotides agree with TRBD2. Germline CDR1 is SGHRS and CDR2 is YFSETQ. The CDR3 contains 16 residues. CDR3 DNA sequence: TGCGCCAGCTCGCCAAGCGGGAGGGCGAACACCGGGGGGCTGTTTTTT. This sequence encodes CASSPSGRANTGGLFF. Variable domain in full (rest from reference TRBV5-1 and TRBJ2-2): KAGVTQTPRYLIKTRGQQVTLSCSPISGHRSVSWYQQTPGQGLQFLFEYFSETQRNKGNFPGRFSGRQFSNSRSEMNVSTLELGDSALYLCASSPSGRANTGGLFFGEGSRLTVL.

A single count supports this clonotype. The rearrangement uses TRBV10-2 and TRBJ1-1, with unresolved D. Germline-derived CDR1 and CDR2 are WSHSY and SAAADI. The CDR3 spans 14 residues. Between the trimmed V and J ends, which lost 0 bases and 1 base, there was a span of 6 bases. CDR3 coding DNA: TGCGCCAGCAGTGAGTCTGGGGAGAACACTGAAGCTTTCTTT. Amino acid sequence: CASSESGENTEAFF.

At least ten counts were recorded for this clonotype. The chain has TRBV5-1 and TRBJ1-4; D perhaps matches TRBD1 (5 bases). The CDR3 extends over 13 amino acids. Germline values: CDR1 SGHRS, CDR2 YFSETQ. Trimming left V 0 bases short and J 7 bases short, with 7 bases between. This chain's CDR3 is CASSLVRGEKLFF. The CDR3 DNA sequence: TGCGCCAGCAGCTTGGTTAGGGGTGAAAAACTGTTTTTT.

As concerns this clonotype: A junction end diverges from the germline sequence, so it may reflect a read error. This sequence joins TRBV10-3 and TRBJ2-2; TRBD1 aligns across 7 bases. Per germline, CDR1 ENHRY and CDR2 SYGVKD. The CDR3 is made up of 14 amino acids. DNA for the CDR3: TGTGCCAGCAGCCTGACAGGGTACACCGGGGAGCCGTTTTTT. Translating gives CASSLTGYTGEPFF.

V is TRBV4-1 and J is TRBJ2-5, with unresolved D. V dropped 2 bases and J dropped 3 bases, with 13 bases sitting between them. The CDR3 is 15 amino acids. The germline V gene encodes CDR1 MGHRA and CDR2 YSYEKL. The CDR3 protein is CASSQSGFGEETQYF. The CDR3 region has the DNA TGCGCCAGCAGCCAAAGTGGTTTTGGGGAAGAGACCCAGTACTTC.

This clonotype was seen only once. Being one base from a much bigger clone, this may be a read error. Because it lacks the conserved phenylalanine or tryptophan at the end, this CDR3 is likely a read error. The V and J genes are TRBV4-1 and TRBJ1-2; no reliable D call. The germline V and J ends were trimmed by 0 bases and 7 bases, with 9 bases remaining between them. There are 13 residues in the CDR3. The germline CDR1 and CDR2 sequences are MGHRA and YSYEKL. The CDR3 coding sequence is TGCGCCAGCAGCCAAGATCAGAACGGTGGCTACACCCTC. Its translation: CASSQDQNGGYTL.

This clonotype was seen only a few times. The rearrangement links TRBV6-5 to TRBJ1-5, with D possibly matching TRBD1 (5 bases). Germline CDR1 and CDR2: MNHEY and SVGAGI. Between the trimmed V and J ends, which lost 8 bases and 5 bases, there was a span of 7 bases. The CDR3 contains 11 residues. CDR3 loop: CASGAYQPQHF. For the CDR3, the DNA is TGTGCCAGCGGGGCATATCAGCCCCAGCATTTT.

The sample holds many counts of this clonotype. The V call is TRBV12-3 or TRBV12-4, the J call TRBJ1-6; D is uncertain. The ends were cut back, 2 bases at V and 12 bases at J, with 8 bases in the middle. The CDR3 sequence is 12 residues long. The CDR3 loop reads CASSLSGRPLHF. The CDR3 bases are TGTGCCAGCAGTTTATCCGGGAGACCCCTCCACTTT.

The chain employs TRBV20-1 and TRBJ1-1; TRBD1 matches at 8 bases. Trimming removed 6 bases from V and 4 bases from J; junction bases left unmatched: 10. Germline values: CDR1 DFQATT, CDR2 SNEGSKA (reference sequence). This CDR3 region has 14 residues. The CDR3 coding sequence is TGCAGTGCCAGCTCAGGGGGCAGGGGCACTGAAGCTTTCTTT. Encoded protein: CSASSGGRGTEAFF.

This clonotype was observed many times. J is TRBJ1-5 and V is TRBV5-1; D not certain. V was trimmed by 1 base and J by 3 bases, leaving 8 bases between them. Germline V gene sequence: CDR1 SGHRS, CDR2 YFSETQ. This CDR3 is built from 14 residues. This chain's CDR3 is CASSLTGNNQPQHF. The DNA for the CDR3 is TGCGCCAGCAGCTTGACTGGCAACAATCAGCCCCAGCATTTT.

The table lists this clonotype with a few counts. CDR3: CATSRGAGGTDTQYF. The CDR3 nucleotides read TGTGCCACCAGCAGAGGAGCGGGGGGCACAGATACGCAGTATTTT. The chain is built from TRBV15 and TRBJ2-3, with 8 nucleotides matching TRBD2. The V segment lost 1 base and the J segment 1 base; nucleotides outside the gene matches: 1. From germline, CDR1 is LNHNV and CDR2 YYDKDF (reference sequence). The CDR3 is 15 amino acids. Filled out from reference TRBV15 and TRBJ2-3, the complete variable domain reads DAMVIQNPRYQVTQFGKPVTLSCSQTLNHNVMYWYQQKSSQAPKLLFHYYDKDFNNEADTPDNFQSRRPNTSFCFLDIRSPGLGDTAMYLCATSRGAGGTDTQYFGPGTRLTVL.

This clonotype occurred once. The J gene is TRBJ2-5, the V gene TRBV15, with D uncertain. CDR3 length: 13 amino acids. V was cut by 0 bases and J by 4 bases, with 6 bases left in between. Germline CDR1 and CDR2: LNHNV and YYDKDF (reference sequence). CDR3: CATSRDYIETQYF. The CDR3 region has the DNA TGTGCCACCAGCAGAGACTACATAGAGACCCAGTACTTC.

The CDR3 loop is CSVVGTGAPEAFF. CDR3 coding DNA: TGCAGCGTTGTCGGGACGGGGGCACCTGAAGCTTTCTTT. The chain uses TRBV29-1 and TRBJ1-1, with D perhaps TRBD1 (6 bases). Germline V gene lookup returns CDR1 SQVTM and CDR2 ANQGSEA. The CDR3 extends over 13 amino acids. V shed 4 bases and J shed 6 bases, with 15 bases lying between them.

The table lists this clonotype with a few counts. This CDR3 fails to terminate in the conserved phenylalanine or tryptophan, so it likely reflects a read error. Because the CDR3's place on the DNA is in doubt, the DNA is left out and the CDR3 is given as listed by TCRdb. V is TRBV7-9 and J is TRBJ2-2; no DNA check was done on the table's D call, TRBD2. The CDR3 region is 10 residues in length, termini included. The germline V gene encodes CDR1 SEHNR and CDR2 FQNEAQ (reference sequence). The CDR3 sequence is CASSSPGLAG.

This sequence joins TRBV29-1 and TRBJ1-5; 10 bases fit TRBD1. Germline V gene lookup returns CDR1 SQVTM and CDR2 ANQGSEA. The ends lost 1 base at V and 6 bases at J; junction bases unmatched: 0. This CDR3 is 13 amino acids long. CDR3 nucleotide sequence: TGCAGCGTTGAAGGGGACAGGGGTCAGCCCCAGCATTTT. As protein: CSVEGDRGQPQHF.

A few counts support this clonotype. This chain joins TRBV19 and TRBJ1-1; possible D gene TRBD1, 6 bases. CDR1 LNHDA and CDR2 SQIVND come from the germline V gene (reference sequence). V shed 7 bases and J shed 4 bases, with 19 bases lying between them. This CDR3 spans 15 amino acids. The CDR3 DNA follows: TGTGCCAGTACCGAACAACAGGGAAGATCCACTGAAGCTTTCTTT. This translates into CASTEQQGRSTEAFF.

The sample holds many counts of this clonotype. This chain's CDR3 is CASSQDPAWDGYTF. CDR3 nucleotide sequence: TGTGCCAGCAGCCAAGATCCCGCTTGGGATGGCTACACCTTC. The rearrangement joins TRBV14 to TRBJ1-2; D is unclear. The CDR3 length is 14 residues. V lost 0 bases to trimming and J lost 6 bases, with 11 bases between them. Germline CDR1 is SGHDN and CDR2 is FVKESK.

This clonotype was detected many times. The gene calls are TRBV10-2 and TRBJ2-7; possible D gene TRBD1, 6 bases. This CDR3 is 16 amino acids long. Trimming pared 5 bases from V and 3 bases from J, leaving 20 bases between. Germline CDR1 WSHSY, CDR2 SAAADI. CDR3 loop: CASSSPGNRGHYEQYF. The CDR3 DNA sequence: TGCGCCAGCAGTTCACCCGGGAATAGGGGACACTACGAGCAGTACTTC.